These T cell receptor beta chains were read from a single sample in a study of shared clonotypes between healthy human individuals. The table came from immunoSEQ multiplex PCR; TCRdb's copy has only in-frame clones and leaves some out. The table records about 2 million clones, 90% to 95% of them present only once. The sample taken for sequencing was naive CD4+ T cells sorted from blood. The receptors were sampled from a man between 18 and 35 years old in good health. The CDR3 runs from the conserved cysteine through the conserved F or W. The D gene is left open where the match is weak. Only part of the rows carry a size: once, few, many, or a class if the clone is expanded.

NA | TRBJ2-1 | 14 | NA | TRBV2 | CASKYRSSYNEQFF | TGTGCCAGCAAATACAGGAGCTCCTACAATGAGCAGTTCTTC
NA | TRBJ1-5 | 12 | NA | TRBV2 | CASSSENQPQHF | TGTGCCAGCAGTTCCGAAAACCAGCCCCAGCATTTT
NA | TRBJ1-6 | 16 | TRBD1 | TRBV5-3 | CARSLFSGQGLIPLHF | TGTGCCAGAAGCTTGTTCTCCGGACAGGGTTTGATCCCCCTCCACTTT
NA | TRBJ1-4 | 11 | TRBD1 | TRBV6-6 | CAIGQAEKLFF | TGTGCCATTGGACAGGCTGAAAAACTGTTTTTT
NA | TRBJ2-1 | 14 | NA | TRBV2 | CASSPGLGGNEQFF | TGTGCCAGCAGCCCGGGACTGGGGGGCAATGAGCAGTTCTTC
once | TRBJ2-2 | 19 | TRBD2 | TRBV9 | CASSGGLGLAGDLSGELFF | TGTGCCAGCAGCGGCGGACTCGGACTAGCGGGAGACTTGTCCGGGGAGCTGTTTTTT
NA | TRBJ1-1 | 14 | TRBD1 | TRBV18 | CASSPPRDRASAFF | TGTGCCAGCTCACCACCCCGGGACAGGGCTTCAGCTTTCTTT
once | TRBJ2-3 | 15 | TRBD2 | TRBV27 | CASSSGLAVRDTQYF | TGTGCCAGCAGTTCCGGACTAGCGGTGCGGGATACGCAGTATTTT
NA | TRBJ1-2 | 14 | TRBD1 | TRBV23-1 | CASEIAQGESGYTF | TGCGCCAGTGAAATTGCACAGGGGGAGTCGGGCTACACCTTC
NA | TRBJ2-3 | 16 | TRBD2 | TRBV5-6 | CASSFGLAGVKVTQYF | TGTGCCAGCAGTTTTGGACTAGCGGGGGTTAAAGTTACGCAGTATTTT
NA | TRBJ2-2 | 13 | NA | TRBV29-1 | CSALRESTGELFF | TGCAGCGCGTTGAGGGAGTCCACCGGGGAGCTGTTTTTT
NA | TRBJ2-3 | 11 | NA | TRBV30 | CAWSHRDTQYF | TGTGCCTGGAGCCACAGGGATACGCAGTATTTT
NA | TRBJ2-7 | 14 | NA | TRBV19 | CASSPTGASYEQYF | TGTGCCAGTAGTCCGACAGGAGCTTCCTACGAGCAGTACTTC
NA | TRBJ2-6 | 16 | NA | TRBV28 | CASSAPSGSGANVLTF | TGTGCCAGCAGTGCCCCCTCGGGGAGTGGGGCCAACGTCCTGACTTTC
NA | TRBJ2-2 | 16 | NA | TRBV14 | CASSNYWGPDTGELFF | TGTGCCAGCAGCAACTACTGGGGGCCTGACACCGGGGAGCTGTTTTTT
NA | TRBJ2-5 | 13 | NA | TRBV5-6 | CASSLGASETQYF | TGTGCCAGCAGCCTTGGGGCCTCGGAGACCCAGTACTTC